These 5 T cell receptor beta chains share one sample of origin, sequenced in a study of blood T cell repertoires in COVID-19 (TCRdb year 2020). The library was prepared using the immunoSEQ multiplex PCR assay. TCRdb took over this immuneACCESS table, retaining in-frame rearrangements with V and J assigned. Such tables are incomplete; in checked studies, under half of the missing clones stem from an unresolved V gene, and the remainder is unexplained. Here the sample has approximately 190,000 clones; approximately 80% occur a single time. The leading ten clones occupy roughly 6.4% of the sample. Sequencing used peripheral blood. The receptors originated from a man between 60 and 75 years old with acute or convalescent COVID-19.

V and J are TRBV5-1 and TRBJ2-2; TRBD1 matches 9 bases. Per germline, CDR1 SGHRS and CDR2 YFSETQ. The CDR3 is 15 amino acids. V lost 4 bases, J lost 1 base, and 2 bases stayed unmatched. CDR3 sequence (DNA): TGCGCCAGCAGCCAGGGACAGGGGAACACCGGGGAGCTGTTTTTT. Translating gives CASSQGQGNTGELFF.

This chain uses TRBV27 with TRBJ1-2, with TRBD1 matching 9 bases. Germline CDR1 and CDR2: MNHEY and SMNVEV (reference sequence). CDR3 length equals 15 residues. V shed 2 bases and J 8 bases; nucleotides not matched to a gene: 9. In nucleotides, the CDR3 is TGTGCCAGCAGTTTAGGGATACAGGGGGCGGGCGGCTACACCTTC. This encodes CASSLGIQGAGGYTF.

The chain couples TRBV5-1 to TRBJ2-7; D not resolved. Trimming took off 4 bases at V and 0 bases at J, with 11 bases between the two ends. In germline, CDR1 is SGHRS, CDR2 YFSETQ. The CDR3 contains 14 residues. Written as DNA, the CDR3 is TGCGCCAGCAGCGCGCGATCAAGCTCCTACGAGCAGTACTTC. Translated: CASSARSSSYEQYF.

The rearrangement uses TRBV6-5 and TRBJ2-3, with 12 bases lining up with TRBD1. Germline CDR1 is MNHEY and CDR2 is SVGAGI. V lost 6 bases to trimming and J lost 2 bases; unmatched junction nucleotides: 3. The length of the CDR3 is 15 residues. This chain's CDR3 is CASRGTGGFTDTQYF. CDR3 coding DNA: TGTGCCAGCAGGGGGACAGGGGGCTTCACAGATACGCAGTATTTT.

The chain recombines TRBV12-3 or TRBV12-4 with TRBJ2-7, with D possibly being TRBD2 (5 bases). The V gene lost 3 bases and the J gene lost 4 bases, with 7 bases spanning the gap. The CDR3 spans 12 residues. The CDR3 DNA is TGTGCCAGCAGTTTGCGGGTATACGAGCAGTACTTC. Translation gives CASSLRVYEQYF.